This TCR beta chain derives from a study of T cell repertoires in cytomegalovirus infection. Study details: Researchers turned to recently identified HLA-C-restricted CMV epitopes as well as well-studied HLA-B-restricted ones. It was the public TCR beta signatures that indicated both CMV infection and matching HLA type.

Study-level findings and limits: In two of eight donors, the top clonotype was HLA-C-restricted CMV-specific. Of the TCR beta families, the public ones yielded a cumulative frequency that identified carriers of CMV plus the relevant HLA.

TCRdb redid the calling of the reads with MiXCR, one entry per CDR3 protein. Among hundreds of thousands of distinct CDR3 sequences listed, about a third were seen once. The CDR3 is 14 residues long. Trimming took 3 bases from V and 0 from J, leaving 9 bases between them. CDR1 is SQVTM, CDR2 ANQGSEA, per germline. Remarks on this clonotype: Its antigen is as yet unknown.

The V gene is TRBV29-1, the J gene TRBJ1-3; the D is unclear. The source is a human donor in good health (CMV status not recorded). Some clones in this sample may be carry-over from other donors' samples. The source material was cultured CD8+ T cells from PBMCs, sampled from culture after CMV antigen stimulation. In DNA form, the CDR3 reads TGCAGCGTTGACGTGTCGGGCTCTGGAAACACCATATATTTT. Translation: CSVDVSGSGNTIYF.